The clone carrying this T cell receptor beta chain appeared once. The antigen remains undetermined. This specimen belongs to a study of cytomegalovirus exposure and HLA in healthy donors. The CDR3 contains 16 residues. V lost 4 bases and J lost 1, with 15 bases in between. The germline V gene has CDR1 MDHEN and CDR2 SYDVKM. 60 Vbeta and 13 Jbeta primers were used in PCR. Method: immunoSEQ multiplex PCR; TCRdb's copy keeps in-frame clones and lacks some. Of 150,000 to 200,000 clones listed, around 80% are singletons. Study conclusions and caveats: Researchers reportedly found TCR beta sequences accurately predicted most subjects' HLA-A and HLA-B alleles. Listed as cytomegalovirus-associated were roughly 180 TCR beta chains. The presence/absence work took it that sequencing depth was about the same across donors. Later analysis reportedly placed an Asian-associated ancestry cluster below the roughly 680-donor mean in N-insertions.

The chain links TRBV28 to TRBJ2-3, with unresolved D. The sample taken for sequencing was PBMCs. The sequence was collected from a woman aged 40 to 49 in good health and CMV-seronegative. CDR3 protein: CASSSESGLGTDTQYF. For the CDR3, the DNA is TGTGCCAGCAGTTCAGAGTCAGGCTTAGGCACAGATACGCAGTATTTT.